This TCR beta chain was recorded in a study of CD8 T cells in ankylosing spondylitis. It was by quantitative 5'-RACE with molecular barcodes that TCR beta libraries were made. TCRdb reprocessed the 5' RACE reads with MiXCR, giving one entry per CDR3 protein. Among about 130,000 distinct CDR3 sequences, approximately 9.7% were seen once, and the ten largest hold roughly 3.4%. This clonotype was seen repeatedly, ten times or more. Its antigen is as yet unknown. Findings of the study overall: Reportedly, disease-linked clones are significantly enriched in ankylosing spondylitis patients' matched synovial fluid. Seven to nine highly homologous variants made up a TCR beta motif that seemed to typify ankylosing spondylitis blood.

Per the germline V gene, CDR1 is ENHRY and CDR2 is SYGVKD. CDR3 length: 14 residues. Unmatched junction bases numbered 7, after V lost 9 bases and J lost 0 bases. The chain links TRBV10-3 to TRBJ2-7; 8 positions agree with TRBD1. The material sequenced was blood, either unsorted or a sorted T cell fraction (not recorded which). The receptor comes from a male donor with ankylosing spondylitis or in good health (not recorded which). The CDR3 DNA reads TGTGCCATGTCTAAGACAGGGGACTCCTACGAGCAGTACTTC. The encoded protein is CAMSKTGDSYEQYF.